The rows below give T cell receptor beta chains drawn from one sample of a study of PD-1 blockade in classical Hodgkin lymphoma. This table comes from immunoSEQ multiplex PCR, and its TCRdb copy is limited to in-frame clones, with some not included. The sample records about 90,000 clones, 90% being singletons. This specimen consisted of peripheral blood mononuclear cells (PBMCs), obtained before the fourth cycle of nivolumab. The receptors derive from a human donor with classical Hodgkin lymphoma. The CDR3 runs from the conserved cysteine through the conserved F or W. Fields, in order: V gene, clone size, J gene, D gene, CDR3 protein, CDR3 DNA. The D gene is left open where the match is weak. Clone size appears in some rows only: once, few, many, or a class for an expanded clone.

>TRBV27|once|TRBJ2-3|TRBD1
CASSNLRDSGTDTQYF
TGTGCCAGCAGTAACCTCCGGGACAGCGGCACAGATACGCAGTATTTT
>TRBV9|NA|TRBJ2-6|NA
CASSGSSGANVLTF
TGTGCCAGCAGCGGGTCGTCTGGGGCCAACGTCCTGACTTTC
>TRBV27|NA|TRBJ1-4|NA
CASSLIGGGEKLFF
TGTGCCAGCAGTTTAATTGGGGGTGGTGAAAAACTGTTTTTT
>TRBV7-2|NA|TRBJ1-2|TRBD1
CASSLLEWGQGFSAAGYTF
TGTGCCAGCAGCTTACTCGAGTGGGGACAGGGGTTTTCGGCTGCTGGCTACACCTTC
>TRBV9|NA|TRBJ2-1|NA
CASSVAAGLDNEQFF
TGTGCCAGCAGCGTAGCTGCGGGGCTTGACAATGAGCAGTTCTTC
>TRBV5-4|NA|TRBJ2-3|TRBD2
CASSLGVSGGTDTQYF
TGTGCCAGCAGCTTGGGGGTTAGCGGGGGAACAGATACGCAGTATTTT
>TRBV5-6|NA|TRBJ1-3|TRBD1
CASSWDSSPGNTIYF
TGTGCCAGCAGCTGGGACAGCAGCCCTGGAAACACCATATATTTT
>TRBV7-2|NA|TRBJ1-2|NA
CASSLESGQGRSYGYTF
TGTGCCAGCAGCTTAGAGTCAGGCCAAGGGCGGTCTTATGGCTACACCTTC
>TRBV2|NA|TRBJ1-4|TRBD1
CASSEATGIFGLFF
TGTGCCAGCAGTGAAGCGACAGGGATTTTCGGACTGTTTTTT
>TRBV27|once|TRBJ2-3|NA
CASSLDSTDTQYF
TGTGCCAGCAGTTTAGACTCCACAGATACGCAGTATTTT
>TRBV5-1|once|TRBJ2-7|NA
CASSLAQAGADEQYF
TGCGCCAGCAGCTTGGCCCAAGCAGGGGCAGACGAGCAGTACTTC
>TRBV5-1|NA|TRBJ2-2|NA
CASSFAGAQGTGELFF
TGCGCCAGCAGCTTCGCAGGGGCCCAAGGGACCGGGGAGCTGTTTTTT
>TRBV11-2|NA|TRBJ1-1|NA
CASSLAWRGRQDTEAFF
TGTGCCAGCAGCTTAGCGTGGCGGGGGCGCCAGGACACTGAAGCTTTCTTT
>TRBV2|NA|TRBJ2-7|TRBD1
CASSPQGFSYEQYF
TGTGCCAGCAGTCCACAGGGGTTCTCCTACGAGCAGTACTTC
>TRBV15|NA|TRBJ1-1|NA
CATSRVSWDTEAFF
TGTGCCACCAGCAGGGTTTCTTGGGACACTGAAGCTTTCTTT
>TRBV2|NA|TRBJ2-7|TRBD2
CASSEWEGQARTSYEQYF
TGTGCCAGCAGTGAATGGGAGGGTCAGGCTCGGACCTCCTACGAGCAGTACTTC
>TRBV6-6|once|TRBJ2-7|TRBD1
CASPRLLDRGPEEQYF
TGTGCCAGCCCTAGACTCCTTGACAGGGGGCCCGAAGAGCAGTACTTC
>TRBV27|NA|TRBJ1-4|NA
CASPDSATNEKLFF
TGTGCCAGCCCGGACAGTGCAACTAATGAAAAACTGTTTTTT
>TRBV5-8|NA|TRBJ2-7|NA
CASGVGAYEQYF
TGTGCCAGCGGGGTAGGGGCTTACGAGCAGTACTTC
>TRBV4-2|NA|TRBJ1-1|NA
CASSLSYGTEAFF
TGTGCCAGCAGCTTGAGCTACGGCACTGAAGCTTTCTTT
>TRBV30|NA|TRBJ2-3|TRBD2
CAWSAQRGGTDTQYF
TGTGCCTGGAGTGCCCAGCGGGGAGGCACAGATACGCAGTATTTT
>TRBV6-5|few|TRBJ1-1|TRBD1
CASSYSPGQGISAFF
TGTGCCAGCAGTTACAGCCCAGGACAGGGGATATCGGCTTTCTTT
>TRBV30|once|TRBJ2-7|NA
CAWSGTSLSHEQYF
TGTGCCTGGTCCGGGACATCCTTAAGCCACGAGCAGTACTTC
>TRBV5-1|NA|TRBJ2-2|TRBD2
CASSLNYGGGAIAGELFF
TGCGCCAGCAGCTTGAATTACGGCGGGGGGGCAATAGCCGGGGAGCTGTTTTTT
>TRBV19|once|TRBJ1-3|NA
CASSILGDSGNTIYF
TGTGCCAGTAGTATCTTGGGGGACTCTGGAAACACCATATATTTT
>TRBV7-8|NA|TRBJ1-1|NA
CASSFPGPRGTEAFF
TGCGCCAGCAGCTTCCCAGGACCCCGAGGAACTGAAGCTTTCTTT
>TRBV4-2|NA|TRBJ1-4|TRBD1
CASSQTPGQGEKLFF
TGTGCCAGCAGCCAAACACCGGGACAGGGGGAAAAACTGTTTTTT
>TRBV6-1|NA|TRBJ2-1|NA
CASSEGSTWADSSYNEQFF
TGTGCCAGCAGTGAAGGTTCAACTTGGGCGGACAGTTCCTACAATGAGCAGTTCTTC
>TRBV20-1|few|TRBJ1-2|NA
CSALLHGYTF
TGCAGTGCCCTGTTACATGGCTACACCTTC
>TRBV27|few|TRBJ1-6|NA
CASAPGPNSPLHF
TGTGCCAGCGCGCCGGGACCGAATTCACCCCTCCACTTT
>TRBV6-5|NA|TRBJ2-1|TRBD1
CASSDLPGQKNEQFF
TGTGCCAGCAGCGACCTACCGGGACAGAAGAATGAGCAGTTCTTC
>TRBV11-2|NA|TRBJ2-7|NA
CASSAGAYEQYF
TGTGCCAGCAGCGCCGGGGCCTACGAGCAGTACTTC
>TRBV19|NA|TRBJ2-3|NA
CASSMSSDTQYF
TGTGCCAGTAGTATGTCCTCAGATACGCAGTATTTT
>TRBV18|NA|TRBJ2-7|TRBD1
CASSQTQGSTYEQYF
TGTGCCAGCTCACAAACACAGGGGTCCACCTACGAGCAGTACTTC
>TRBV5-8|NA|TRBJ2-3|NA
CASLGWVPPDTQYF
TGTGCCAGCCTGGGGTGGGTACCGCCAGATACGCAGTATTTT
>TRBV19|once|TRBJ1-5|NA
CASSIDRDRAGAQHF
TGTGCCAGTAGTATAGATCGGGACCGAGCGGGGGCCCAGCATTTT
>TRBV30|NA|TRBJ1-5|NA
CAWSIGSSQPQHF
TGTGCCTGGAGCATAGGGTCCTCTCAGCCCCAGCATTTT
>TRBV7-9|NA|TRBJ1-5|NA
CASSSDSNQPQHF
TGTGCCAGCAGCTCAGATAGCAATCAGCCCCAGCATTTT
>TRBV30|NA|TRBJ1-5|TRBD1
CAWSADRGIRQPQHF
TGTGCCTGGAGTGCGGACAGGGGGATAAGGCAGCCCCAGCATTTT
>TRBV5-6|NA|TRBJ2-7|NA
CASSLGFGDYEQYF
TGTGCCAGCAGCTTGGGGTTCGGAGACTACGAGCAGTACTTC
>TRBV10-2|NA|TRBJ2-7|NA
CASQPDPGSYEQYF
TGCGCCAGCCAACCCGACCCTGGTTCCTACGAGCAGTACTTC
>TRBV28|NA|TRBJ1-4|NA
CASSLVGLREKLFF
TGTGCCAGCAGTTTAGTGGGACTACGAGAAAAACTGTTTTTT
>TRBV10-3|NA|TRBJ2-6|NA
CAISEKGPGANVLTF
TGTGCCATCAGTGAGAAGGGGCCGGGGGCCAACGTCCTGACTTTC
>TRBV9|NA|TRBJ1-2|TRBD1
CASSGTGTGALYGYTF
TGTGCCAGCAGCGGCACCGGGACAGGGGCCCTCTATGGCTACACCTTC